The 7 T cell receptor beta chains below were found in one sample sequenced in a study of vaccination effects on CD4 cells after COVID-19. Clones were read by immunoSEQ multiplex PCR, and TCRdb kept only the in-frame ones, dropping some. The sample has tens of thousands of clones; around 80% are singletons. Their antigen targets remain unknown. In the ViraFEST assay, antigen-specific CD4+ clonotypes were identified by expansion after peptide-pool stimulation. After roughly eleven days in culture, the CD4+ T cells were isolated. Their SARS-CoV-2 infection, verified by PCR, occurred between March and December 2020. The sequences come from CD4+ T cells from PBMCs cultured with a peptide pool, collected before COVID-19 vaccination. These receptor sequences come from a human donor who had a prior SARS-CoV-2 infection.

This clone was seen only once. The rearrangement uses TRBV3-1 (or the pseudogene TRBV3-2) and TRBJ2-7; D unresolved. The CDR3 length is 17 residues. Trimming took off 0 bases at V and 5 bases at J, with 20 bases between the two ends. Germline CDR1 is LGHDT and CDR2 is YNNKEL (reference sequence). The CDR3 reads CASSQDQSAKNFHEQYF. The DNA for the CDR3 is TGTGCCAGCAGCCAAGATCAGTCGGCTAAAAATTTCCACGAGCAGTACTTC.

CDR3 nucleotide sequence: TGTGCCAGCAGTCCCTTAGGCTCTGGGGCCAACGTCCTGACTTTC. Protein: CASSPLGSGANVLTF. The J gene is TRBJ2-6, the V gene TRBV28; D gene uncertain. CDR3 length: 15 amino acids. From germline, CDR1 is MDHEN and CDR2 SYDVKM. Trimming shortened V by 5 bases and J by 0 bases, and 8 bases separated the two germline ends.

The V gene is TRBV7-7, the J gene TRBJ2-1; 12 nucleotides match TRBD2. Germline lookup yields CDR1 SSHAT and CDR2 FNYEAQ (reference sequence). This CDR3 contains 13 residues. As DNA, the CDR3 is TGTGCTACTAGCGGGGGGCCCTACAATGAGCAGTTCTTC. Its translation is CATSGGPYNEQFF.

The chain couples TRBV25-1 to TRBJ2-5; 7 bases align to TRBD2. In germline, CDR1 is MGHDK, CDR2 SYGVNS. Trimming took 1 base from V and 5 from J; bases not matched to a gene: 13. This CDR3 spans 17 amino acids. The CDR3 region is CASSEFRAGKGLETQYF. CDR3 bases: TGTGCCAGCAGTGAATTTCGAGCGGGAAAAGGTTTGGAGACCCAGTACTTC.

The CDR3 spells CASSPRQSYRVEQYF. CDR3 coding DNA: TGTGCCAGTAGTCCCCGACAGTCCTACCGGGTCGAGCAGTACTTC. The chain uses TRBV19 and TRBJ2-7; possibly TRBD1 for D (5 bases). The CDR3 is made up of 15 amino acids. V lost 5 bases and J 6 bases, leaving 20 bases between the germline ends. Germline values: CDR1 LNHDA, CDR2 SQIVND (reference sequence).

The V call is TRBV5-6, the J call TRBJ2-5, with a weak D call TRBD1 (6 bases). Germline V CDR1 and CDR2: SGHDT, YYEEEE. This CDR3 comprises 16 residues. V was shortened by 3 bases and J by 3 bases, with 18 bases between the two germline ends. The CDR3 reads CASSSYKDSGKETQYF. The CDR3 nucleotides are TGTGCCAGCAGCTCTTACAAGGACAGTGGGAAAGAGACCCAGTACTTC.

The chain couples TRBV7-2 to TRBJ2-7, with no clear D. The germline V gene has CDR1 SGHTA and CDR2 FQGNSA. V was shortened by 5 bases and J by 1 base, with 9 bases between the two germline ends. The CDR3 runs 13 residues. CDR3 nucleotide sequence: TGTGCCAGCAGCCCCGCAGTATCCTACGAGCAGTACTTC. Translated, it gives CASSPAVSYEQYF.